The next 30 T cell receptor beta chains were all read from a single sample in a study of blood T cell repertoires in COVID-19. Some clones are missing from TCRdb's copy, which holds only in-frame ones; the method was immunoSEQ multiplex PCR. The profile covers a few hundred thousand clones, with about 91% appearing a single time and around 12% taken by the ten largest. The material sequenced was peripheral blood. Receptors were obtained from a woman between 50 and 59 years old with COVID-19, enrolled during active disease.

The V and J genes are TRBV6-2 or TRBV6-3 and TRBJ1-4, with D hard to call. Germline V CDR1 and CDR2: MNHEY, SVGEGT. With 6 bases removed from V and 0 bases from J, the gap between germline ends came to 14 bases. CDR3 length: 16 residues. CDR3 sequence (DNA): TGTGCCAGCAGCACACCCAAAGAGGCAACTAATGAAAAACTGTTTTTT. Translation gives CASSTPKEATNEKLFF.

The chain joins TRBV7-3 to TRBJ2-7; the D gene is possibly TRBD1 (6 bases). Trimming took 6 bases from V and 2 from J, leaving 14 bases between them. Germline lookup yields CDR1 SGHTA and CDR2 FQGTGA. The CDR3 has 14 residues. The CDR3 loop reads CASRLLDSTYEQYF. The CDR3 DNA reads TGTGCCAGCAGGTTACTGGACAGTACCTACGAGCAGTACTTC.

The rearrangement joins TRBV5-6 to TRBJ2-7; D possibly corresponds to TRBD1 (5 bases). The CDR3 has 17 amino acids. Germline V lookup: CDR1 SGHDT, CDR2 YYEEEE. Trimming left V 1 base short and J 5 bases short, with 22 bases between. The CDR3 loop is CASSLPQGIAGQNEQYF. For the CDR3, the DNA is TGTGCCAGCAGCTTGCCTCAGGGAATAGCTGGGCAGAACGAGCAGTACTTC.

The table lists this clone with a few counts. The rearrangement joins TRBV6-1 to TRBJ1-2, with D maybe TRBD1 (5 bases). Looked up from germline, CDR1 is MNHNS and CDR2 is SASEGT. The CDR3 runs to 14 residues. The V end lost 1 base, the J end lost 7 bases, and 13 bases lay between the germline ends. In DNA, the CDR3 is TGTGCCAGCAGTGAAGGGGGCAGTCAGAGTGGCTACACCTTC. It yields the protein CASSEGGSQSGYTF.

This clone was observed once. CDR3 nucleotides: TGTGCTAGTGCCGCCCCCGGGACAGGGGGAAAACTGTTTTTT. Translation gives CASAAPGTGGKLFF. The chain joins TRBV12-5 to TRBJ1-4; TRBD1 aligns across 11 bases. Trimming removed 7 bases from V and 10 bases from J; junction bases left unmatched: 8. Germline V gene sequence: CDR1 LGHNT, CDR2 FRNRAP. There are 14 residues in the CDR3.

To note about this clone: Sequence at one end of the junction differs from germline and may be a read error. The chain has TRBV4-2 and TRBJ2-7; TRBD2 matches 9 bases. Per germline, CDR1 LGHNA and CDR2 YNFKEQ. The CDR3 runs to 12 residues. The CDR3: CASSQDTSGLLF. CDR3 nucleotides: TGTGCCAGCAGCCAAGACACTAGCGGGTTACTCTTC.

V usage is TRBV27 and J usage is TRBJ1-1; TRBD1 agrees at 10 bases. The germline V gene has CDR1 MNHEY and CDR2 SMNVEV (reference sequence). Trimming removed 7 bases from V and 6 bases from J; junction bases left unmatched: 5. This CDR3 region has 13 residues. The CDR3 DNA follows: TGTGCCAGCATATCGACAGGGGGCTCTGAAGCTTTCTTT. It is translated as CASISTGGSEAFF.

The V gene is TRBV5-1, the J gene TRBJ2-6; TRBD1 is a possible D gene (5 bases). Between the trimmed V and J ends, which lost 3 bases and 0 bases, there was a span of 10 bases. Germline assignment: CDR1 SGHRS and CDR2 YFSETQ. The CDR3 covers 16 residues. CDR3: CASSWTSTSGANVLTF. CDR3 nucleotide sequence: TGCGCCAGCAGCTGGACATCTACCTCTGGGGCCAACGTCCTGACTTTC.

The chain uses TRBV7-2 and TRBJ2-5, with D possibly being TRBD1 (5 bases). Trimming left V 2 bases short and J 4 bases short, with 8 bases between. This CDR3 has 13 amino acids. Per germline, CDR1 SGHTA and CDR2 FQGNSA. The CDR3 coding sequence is TGTGCCAGCAGCTTATTAGGGGTAGAGACCCAGTACTTC. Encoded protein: CASSLLGVETQYF.

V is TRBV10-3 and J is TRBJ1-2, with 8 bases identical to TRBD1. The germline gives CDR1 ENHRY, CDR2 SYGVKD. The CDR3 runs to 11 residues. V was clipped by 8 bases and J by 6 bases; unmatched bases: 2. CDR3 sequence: CAIGTGDGYTF. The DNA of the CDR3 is TGTGCCATCGGGACAGGTGATGGCTACACCTTC.

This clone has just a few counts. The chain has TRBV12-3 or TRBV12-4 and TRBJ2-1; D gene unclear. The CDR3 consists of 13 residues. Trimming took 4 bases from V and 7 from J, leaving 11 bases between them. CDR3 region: CASSSLQWNEQFF. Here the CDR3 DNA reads TGTGCCAGCAGTTCCCTTCAGTGGAATGAGCAGTTCTTC.

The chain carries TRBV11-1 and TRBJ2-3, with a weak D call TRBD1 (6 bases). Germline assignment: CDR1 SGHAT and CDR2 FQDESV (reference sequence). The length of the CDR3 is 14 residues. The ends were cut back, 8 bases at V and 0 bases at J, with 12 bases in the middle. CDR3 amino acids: CASGQRLSTDTQYF. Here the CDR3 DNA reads TGTGCCAGCGGACAGCGCTTAAGCACAGATACGCAGTATTTT.

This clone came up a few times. The CDR3 DNA reads TGTGCCAGCAGTGAAGACGCGTTAAGTGGCTACACCTTC. Its protein product is CASSEDALSGYTF. The rearrangement joins TRBV6-1 to TRBJ1-2; D is undetermined. Deletions cut 1 base from V and 7 bases from J, with 10 bases between. From germline, CDR1 is MNHNS and CDR2 SASEGT. The CDR3 is made up of 13 amino acids.

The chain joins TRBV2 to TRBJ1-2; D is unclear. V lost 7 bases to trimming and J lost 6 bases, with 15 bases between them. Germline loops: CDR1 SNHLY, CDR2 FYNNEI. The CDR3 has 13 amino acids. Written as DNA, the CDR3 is TGTGCCAGCATGTCCCAGGCGACGAATGGCTACACCTTC. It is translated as CASMSQATNGYTF.

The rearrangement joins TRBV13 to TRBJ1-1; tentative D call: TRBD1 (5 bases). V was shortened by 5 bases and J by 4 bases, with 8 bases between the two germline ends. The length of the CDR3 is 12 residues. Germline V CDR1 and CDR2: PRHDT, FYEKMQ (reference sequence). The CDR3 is CASSPTGTEAFF. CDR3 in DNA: TGTGCCAGCAGCCCAACAGGCACTGAAGCTTTCTTT.

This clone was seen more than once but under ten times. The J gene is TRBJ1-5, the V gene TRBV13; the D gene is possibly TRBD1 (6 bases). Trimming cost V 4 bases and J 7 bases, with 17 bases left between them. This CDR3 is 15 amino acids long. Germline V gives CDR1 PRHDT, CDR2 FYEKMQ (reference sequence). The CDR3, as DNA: TGTGCCAGCAGCTCCAGACAGGAGTCGGGGCAGCCCCAGCATTTT. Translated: CASSSRQESGQPQHF.

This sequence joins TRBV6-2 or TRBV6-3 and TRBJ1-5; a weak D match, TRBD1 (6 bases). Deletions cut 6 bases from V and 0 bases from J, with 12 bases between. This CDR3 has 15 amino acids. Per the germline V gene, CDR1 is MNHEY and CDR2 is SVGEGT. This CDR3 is CASSTQGISNQPQHF. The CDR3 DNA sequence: TGTGCCAGCAGCACCCAGGGGATTAGCAATCAGCCCCAGCATTTT.

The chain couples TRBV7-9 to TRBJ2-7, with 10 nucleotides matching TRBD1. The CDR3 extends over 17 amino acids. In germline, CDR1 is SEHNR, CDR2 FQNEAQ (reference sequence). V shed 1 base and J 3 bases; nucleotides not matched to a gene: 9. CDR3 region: CASSLVGGTGVNYEQYF. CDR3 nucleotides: TGTGCCAGCAGCTTAGTAGGGGGGACAGGGGTAAACTACGAGCAGTACTTC.

CDR3 loop: CASSPPVGVNEQFF. The CDR3 DNA follows: TGCGCCAGCAGCCCCCCGGTCGGGGTAAATGAGCAGTTCTTC. The gene calls are TRBV4-1 and TRBJ2-1; tentatively, D is TRBD2 (5 bases). Trimming cost V 4 bases and J 7 bases, with 14 bases left between them. Germline loops: CDR1 MGHRA, CDR2 YSYEKL. The CDR3 has 14 amino acids.

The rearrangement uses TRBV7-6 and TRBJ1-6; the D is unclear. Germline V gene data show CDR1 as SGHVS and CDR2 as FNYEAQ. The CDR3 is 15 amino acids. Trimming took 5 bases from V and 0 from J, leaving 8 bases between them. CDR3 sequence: CASSNFGSYNSPLHF. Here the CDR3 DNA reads TGTGCCAGCAGCAACTTTGGCTCCTATAATTCACCCCTCCACTTT.

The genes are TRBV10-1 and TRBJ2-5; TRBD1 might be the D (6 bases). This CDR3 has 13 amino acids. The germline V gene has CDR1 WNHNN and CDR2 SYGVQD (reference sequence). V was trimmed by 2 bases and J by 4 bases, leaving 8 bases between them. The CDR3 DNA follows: TGCGCCAGCAGTGAGACAGGGTCAGAGACCCAGTACTTC. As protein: CASSETGSETQYF.

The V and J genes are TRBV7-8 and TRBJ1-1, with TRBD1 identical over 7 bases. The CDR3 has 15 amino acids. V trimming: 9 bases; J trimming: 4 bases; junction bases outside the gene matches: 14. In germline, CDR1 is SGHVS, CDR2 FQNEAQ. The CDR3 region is CASDAGGDWGTEAFF. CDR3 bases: TGTGCCAGTGACGCAGGGGGAGACTGGGGCACTGAAGCTTTCTTT. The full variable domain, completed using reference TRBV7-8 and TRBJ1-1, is GAGVSQSPRYKVAKRGQDVALRCDPISGHVSLFWYQQALGQGPEFLTYFQNEAQLDKSGLPSDRFFAERPEGSVSTLKIQRTQQEDSAVYLCASDAGGDWGTEAFFGQGTRLTVV.

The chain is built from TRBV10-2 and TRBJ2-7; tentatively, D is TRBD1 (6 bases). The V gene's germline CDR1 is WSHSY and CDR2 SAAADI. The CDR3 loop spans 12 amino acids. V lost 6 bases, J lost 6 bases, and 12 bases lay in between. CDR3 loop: CASRNQGFEQYF. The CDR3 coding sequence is TGCGCCAGCAGGAATCAGGGGTTCGAGCAGTACTTC.

CDR3 loop: CASSRTGPTNSPLHF. The DNA of the CDR3 is TGTGCCAGCAGTCGGACAGGGCCCACTAATTCACCCCTCCACTTT. This chain joins TRBV6-5 and TRBJ1-6, with 8 bases that match TRBD1. The CDR3 is 15 amino acids. Per germline, CDR1 MNHEY and CDR2 SVGAGI. The V gene end was trimmed by 5 bases and the J gene end by 6 bases; junction bases not matched to a gene: 6.

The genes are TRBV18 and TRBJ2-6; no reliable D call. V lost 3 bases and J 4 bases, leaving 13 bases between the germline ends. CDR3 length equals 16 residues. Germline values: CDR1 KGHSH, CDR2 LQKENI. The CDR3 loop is CASSPLGSSGANVLTF. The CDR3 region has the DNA TGTGCCAGCTCACCCCTCGGGTCATCAGGGGCCAACGTCCTGACTTTC.

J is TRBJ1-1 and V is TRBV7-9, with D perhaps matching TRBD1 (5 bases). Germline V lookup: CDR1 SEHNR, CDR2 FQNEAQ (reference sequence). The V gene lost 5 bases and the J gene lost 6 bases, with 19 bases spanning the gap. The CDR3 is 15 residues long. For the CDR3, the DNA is TGTGCCAGCAGCGATCTAAGTCCGGGGGGGTCTGAAGCTTTCTTT. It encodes CASSDLSPGGSEAFF.

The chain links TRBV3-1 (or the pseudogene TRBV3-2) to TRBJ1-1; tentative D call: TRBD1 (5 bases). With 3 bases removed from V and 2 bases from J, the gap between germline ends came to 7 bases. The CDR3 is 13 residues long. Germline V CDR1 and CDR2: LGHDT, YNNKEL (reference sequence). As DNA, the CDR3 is TGTGCCAGCAGCCAGACAGATAACACTGAAGCTTTCTTT. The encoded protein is CASSQTDNTEAFF.

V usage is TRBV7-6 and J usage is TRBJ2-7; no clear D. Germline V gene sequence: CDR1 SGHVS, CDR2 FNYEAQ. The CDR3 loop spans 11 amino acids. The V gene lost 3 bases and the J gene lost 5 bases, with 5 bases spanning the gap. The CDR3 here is CASSFSDEQYF. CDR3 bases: TGTGCCAGCAGCTTTTCGGACGAGCAGTACTTC.

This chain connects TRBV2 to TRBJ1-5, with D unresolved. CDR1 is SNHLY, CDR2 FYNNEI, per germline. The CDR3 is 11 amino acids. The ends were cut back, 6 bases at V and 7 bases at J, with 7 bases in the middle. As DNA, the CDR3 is TGTGCCAGCAGATCGGGACAGCCCCAGCATTTT. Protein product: CASRSGQPQHF.

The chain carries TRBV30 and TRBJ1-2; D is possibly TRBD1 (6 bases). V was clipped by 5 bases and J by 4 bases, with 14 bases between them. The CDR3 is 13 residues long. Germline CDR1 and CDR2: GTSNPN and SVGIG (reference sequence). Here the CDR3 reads CAWGGDTTYGYTF. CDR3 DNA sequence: TGTGCCTGGGGGGGGGACACCACCTATGGCTACACCTTC.